The clone carrying this TCR beta chain turned up a few times. The antigen remains undetermined. This specimen belongs to a study of identical twins. TCRdb ran MiXCR on the 5' RACE reads and lists one entry per CDR3 protein. The data show 400,000 to 550,000 distinct CDR3 sequences, around 20% seen once. Findings and limits, study-wide: Possibly, invariant MAIT and iNKT cells partly confounded zero-insertion analyses.

The same sample was also used in a study of T cells expressing NK-cell markers. That study adds: Of CD8+ T cells, roughly 1.0-7.0% belonged to dominant NKG2C+ clonotypes in 5 to 7 donors.

This TCR was sampled from a young woman in good health. Sequencing was performed on CD4+ T cells sorted from blood.

The CDR3 DNA sequence: TGTGCCAGCTCACCGGCCGAGGGGACGCGAGAGACCCAGTACTTC. Translating gives CASSPAEGTRETQYF. The V gene is TRBV18, the J gene TRBJ2-5, with D possibly called TRBD1 or TRBD2 (5 bases each). Germline V lookup: CDR1 KGHSH, CDR2 LQKENI. The CDR3 totals 15 residues. V dropped 3 bases and J dropped 4 bases, with 15 bases sitting between them.